Reported below is one TCR beta chain. The data belong to a study of T cell responses to AZD1222 COVID-19 vaccine. Profiling relied on immunoSEQ multiplex PCR, and the TCRdb table lists in-frame clones only, not all of them. This table holds over 100,000 clones, 85% to 95% found once. Germline CDR1 reads SGHRS; CDR2 reads YFSETQ. Between the trimmed V and J ends, which lost 6 bases and 0 bases, there was a span of 12 bases. There are 15 residues in the CDR3. The input for sequencing was peripheral blood, taken on day 0 of AZD1222 vaccination. This receptor was taken from an adult in good health. The chain has TRBV5-1 and TRBJ1-4; D gene uncertain. The CDR3 DNA is TGCGCCAGCAATCTGGACGGCTCAACTAATGAAAAACTGTTTTTT. As protein: CASNLDGSTNEKLFF.